Listed below are T cell receptor beta chains from one sample, sequenced in a study of low-dose radiotherapy and immunotherapy resistance in tumors. TCRdb recomputed calls from the reads with MiXCR, one row per CDR3 protein. The repertoire includes fewer than 95,000 distinct CDR3 sequences, roughly a tenth of them detected once, and around 0.98% sits in the top ten. This sample comprised PBMCs, obtained before treatment. The receptors come from a male donor with prostate cancer. Both conserved end residues are part of each CDR3. D genes are given only for firm matches.

D gene	V gene	J gene	CDR3 protein
TRBD1	TRBV9	TRBJ1-2	CASTEDRGGYGYTF
.	TRBV6-5	TRBJ2-3	CASSYSRTESITDTQYF
TRBD1	TRBV19	TRBJ1-5	CASSWDSDSNQPQHF
TRBD1	TRBV20-1	TRBJ2-7	CSARDQGGHIPYEQYF
TRBD1	TRBV27	TRBJ1-1	CASSLWGTANTEAFF
TRBD2	TRBV20-1	TRBJ2-3	CSATGIAGEQDTQYF
TRBD1	TRBV19	TRBJ1-1	CASSIAQGADLTEAFF
.	TRBV5-1	TRBJ2-3	CASSLVSSGTDTQYF
TRBD2	TRBV14	TRBJ2-7	CASSPYGASGNEQYF
TRBD2	TRBV7-8	TRBJ2-7	CASSLRREGEQYF
.	TRBV29-1	TRBJ2-3	CTTRLAGEPQYF
.	TRBV7-2	TRBJ2-7	CASSLATYSSYEQYF
.	TRBV5-5	TRBJ2-1	CASSLGVDTTYNEQFF
TRBD1	TRBV5-6	TRBJ1-1	CASATTGGTEAFF
TRBD1	TRBV19	TRBJ2-2	CASSQTGDNTGELFF
.	TRBV19	TRBJ2-7	CASSFQTGYEQYF
TRBD2	TRBV20-1	TRBJ2-5	CSATSGSHGETQYF
.	TRBV21-1	TRBJ2-1	CASSKATSGRNDEQFF
.	TRBV12-3/TRBV12-4	TRBJ1-2	CASSLGPTDRPRGYTF
.	TRBV6-6	TRBJ2-1	CASSYGGARYNEQFF
TRBD2	TRBV5-5	TRBJ2-7	CASSQSGRGPYEQYF
.	TRBV5-6	TRBJ2-5	CASSLRGGVILTQYF
.	TRBV20-1	TRBJ1-3	CSARGNRDFSGNTIYF
TRBD1	TRBV10-3	TRBJ2-6	CAMARDRGGGANVLTF
TRBD2	TRBV7-2	TRBJ2-2	CASIPTSGSSGELFF
.	TRBV4-1	TRBJ2-3	CASSQVQFRTRRTDTQYF
.	TRBV27	TRBJ2-7	CASSPSSRYEQYF
.	TRBV6-5	TRBJ1-3	CASRPHEDSSGNTIYF
.	TRBV5-1	TRBJ1-3	CASSLESGNTIYF
TRBD1	TRBV7-2	TRBJ1-2	CASSHTPPGGAGYTF
.	TRBV30	TRBJ1-2	CAWGTLANYGYTF
.	TRBV6-2/TRBV6-3	TRBJ1-1	CASSYSGKTEAFF
.	TRBV28	TRBJ2-5	CASTTLYSGKETQYF
.	TRBV20-1	TRBJ2-1	CSARFPEGSYNEQFF
TRBD1	TRBV30	TRBJ1-1	CAWSGLGQGEAFF
TRBD1	TRBV11-2	TRBJ1-2	CASSLGRQGSGYTF
TRBD2	TRBV20-1	TRBJ2-3	CSARWASGATDTQYF
TRBD2	TRBV28	TRBJ2-7	CASSLRAGGWFYYYEQYF
.	TRBV7-9	TRBJ2-7	CASRRTSWGSQYF
TRBD2	TRBV20-1	TRBJ2-1	CSAKIFGGTSGKRYNEQFF
.	TRBV18	TRBJ1-3	CASSPSYGSGNTIYF
.	TRBV6-5	TRBJ1-1	CASSYSSGGLTEAFF
.	TRBV10-1	TRBJ2-4	CASRAIKGGLAKNIQYF
TRBD2	TRBV30	TRBJ2-7	CAWRLAGGPREQYF
.	TRBV28	TRBJ1-1	CASTTGVTEAFF
.	TRBV20-1	TRBJ1-1	CSARERGPYTEAFF
.	TRBV29-1	TRBJ2-7	CSALGGGRSTYEQYF
TRBD2	TRBV20-1	TRBJ2-1	CSARDLETSGTYNEQFF
.	TRBV10-3	TRBJ1-6	CAISELTNSPLHF
TRBD1	TRBV5-1	TRBJ1-2	CASNYGTGGNGYTF
.	TRBV5-1	TRBJ2-2	CASTKDTLGGELFF
.	TRBV21-1	TRBJ2-2	CASTIGDRGANTGELFF
.	TRBV7-2	TRBJ2-7	CASRLLTSSYEQYF
.	TRBV4-2	TRBJ2-7	CASSQGLVESYEQYF
.	TRBV20-1	TRBJ2-4	CSASRNIQYF